The next 21 T cell receptor beta chains were all read from a single sample in a study of cytomegalovirus exposure and HLA in healthy donors. In the PCR, 60 Vbeta and 13 Jbeta primers were used. Method: immunoSEQ multiplex PCR; TCRdb's copy keeps in-frame clones and lacks some. The table lists 150,000 to 200,000 clones, roughly 80% of them singletons. The specimen was PBMCs. The receptors were sampled from a male donor in good health and CMV-seronegative.

This clone was detected a few times. The chain is built from TRBV28 and TRBJ2-7; possible D gene TRBD1, 6 bases. CDR1 MDHEN and CDR2 SYDVKM come from the germline V gene. This CDR3 region has 11 residues. Trimming took 10 bases from V and 3 from J, leaving 10 bases between them. CDR3 residues: CANGQFYEQYF. DNA of the CDR3: TGTGCCAACGGACAGTTCTACGAGCAGTACTTC.

This rearrangement joins TRBV4-1 to TRBJ2-7; 8 positions match TRBD1. The CDR3 is 15 amino acids. V was clipped by 0 bases and J by 9 bases; unmatched bases: 10. Looked up from germline, CDR1 is MGHRA and CDR2 is YSYEKL. This chain's CDR3 is CASSQEMDRVWGQYF. The CDR3 DNA reads TGCGCCAGCAGCCAAGAAATGGACAGGGTCTGGGGGCAGTACTTC.

The sample holds a few counts of this clone. V usage is TRBV7-2 and J usage is TRBJ1-2; 7 nucleotides align to TRBD1. The CDR3 length is 15 residues. Germline V gives CDR1 SGHTA, CDR2 FQGNSA. V dropped 5 bases and J dropped 0; count of bases not matched to a gene: 6. The CDR3 DNA sequence: TGTGCCAGCAGCCTTGGGACAGCTTCTAACTATGGCTACACCTTC. Translating gives CASSLGTASNYGYTF.

V and J are TRBV7-2 and TRBJ2-5, with 10 nucleotides matching TRBD2. V was pared by 5 bases and J by 5 bases, with 5 bases of the junction left unmatched. Germline V CDR1 and CDR2: SGHTA, FQGNSA. This CDR3 spans 14 amino acids. The CDR3 is CASSPGTSEETQYF. DNA of the CDR3: TGTGCCAGCAGCCCTGGGACTAGCGAGGAGACCCAGTACTTC. Based on the CDR3 plus reference TRBV7-2 and TRBJ2-5, the full variable domain is GAGVSQSPSNKVTEKGKDVELRCDPISGHTALYWYRQSLGQGLEFLIYFQGNSAPDKSGLPSDRFSAERTGGSVSTLTIQRTQQEDSAVYLCASSPGTSEETQYFGPGTRLLVL.

CDR3 nucleotide sequence: TGTGCCTGGAGTCCTCGTTCAGGGACAGGGGGTGAAAAACTGTTTTTT. This translates into CAWSPRSGTGGEKLFF. The chain joins TRBV30 to TRBJ1-4, with TRBD1 identical over 11 bases. V trimming: 2 bases; J trimming: 7 bases; junction bases outside the gene matches: 9. The CDR3 extends over 16 amino acids. Per germline, CDR1 GTSNPN and CDR2 SVGIG (reference sequence).

The chain carries TRBV5-1 and TRBJ1-2, with TRBD1 matching 9 bases. Looked up from germline, CDR1 is SGHRS and CDR2 is YFSETQ. The CDR3 is made up of 17 amino acids. The trim removed 4 bases at V and 4 bases at J, leaving 14 bases unmatched. The CDR3 here is CASSPRDRARPLYGYTF. In DNA, the CDR3 is TGCGCCAGCAGCCCCCGGGACAGGGCTAGACCTCTCTATGGCTACACCTTC. Using reference TRBV5-1 and TRBJ1-2 for the parts outside the CDR3, the full variable domain is KAGVTQTPRYLIKTRGQQVTLSCSPISGHRSVSWYQQTPGQGLQFLFEYFSETQRNKGNFPGRFSGRQFSNSRSEMNVSTLELGDSALYLCASSPRDRARPLYGYTFGSGTRLTVV.

This clone has more than one count but fewer than ten. The chain employs TRBV5-1 and TRBJ2-7, with 10 bases that match TRBD1. CDR3 size: 17 residues. After removal of 0 bases from V and 3 bases from J, the junction contained 9 bases not matched to a gene. Germline V gene data show CDR1 as SGHRS and CDR2 as YFSETQ. CDR3 sequence (DNA): TGCGCCAGCAGCTTGGCCCCTCGGGACAGGGGTATCTACGAGCAGTACTTC. Its protein product is CASSLAPRDRGIYEQYF.

The CDR3 spells CSVTRASSYEQYF. The CDR3, as DNA: TGCAGCGTCACCAGGGCCTCGTCCTACGAGCAGTACTTC. The rearrangement uses TRBV29-1 and TRBJ2-7; the D gene is possibly TRBD1 (5 bases). The V gene's germline CDR1 is SQVTM and CDR2 ANQGSEA. V shed 6 bases and J shed 1 base, with 13 bases lying between them. This CDR3 is built from 13 residues.

This sequence joins TRBV7-9 and TRBJ2-7, with D possibly matching TRBD2 (5 bases). This CDR3 comprises 13 residues. Germline-derived CDR1 and CDR2 are SEHNR and FQNEAQ (reference sequence). Trimming cost V 1 base and J 7 bases, with 11 bases left between them. DNA of the CDR3: TGTGCCAGCAGCTTAGAGGGTTTAGCGGAGCAGTACTTC. The encoded protein is CASSLEGLAEQYF.

The genes are TRBV7-9 and TRBJ2-4; 11 bases align to TRBD2. The CDR3 sequence is 15 residues long. The V gene end was trimmed by 2 bases and the J gene end by 4 bases; junction bases not matched to a gene: 1. Per germline, CDR1 SEHNR and CDR2 FQNEAQ (reference sequence). The CDR3 DNA reads TGTGCCAGCAGCTTATTAGCGGGGGGGAAAAACATTCAGTACTTC. Its translation: CASSLLAGGKNIQYF.

The genes are TRBV30 and TRBJ1-1; 7 positions match TRBD1. Trimming removed 7 bases from V and 1 base from J; junction bases left unmatched: 9. The CDR3 has 14 amino acids. Germline-derived CDR1 and CDR2 are GTSNPN and SVGIG (reference sequence). The CDR3 DNA is TGTGCCTCCAACCTCCGACAGGGGAACACTGAAGCTTTCTTT. Translated: CASNLRQGNTEAFF.

The chain combines TRBV28 with TRBJ2-7, with a weak D call TRBD2 (6 bases). Between the trimmed V and J ends, which lost 3 bases and 5 bases, there was a span of 14 bases. The CDR3 loop spans 14 amino acids. Germline V gives CDR1 MDHEN, CDR2 SYDVKM. The CDR3 region is CASSLRGLDHEQYF. CDR3 sequence (DNA): TGTGCCAGCAGTTTGAGGGGACTGGATCACGAGCAGTACTTC.

V and J are TRBV4-1 and TRBJ1-4, with 9 bases that match TRBD1. CDR3 length: 15 residues. Germline CDR1 reads MGHRA; CDR2 reads YSYEKL. The V segment lost 3 bases and the J segment 8 bases; nucleotides outside the gene matches: 7. The CDR3 DNA reads as TGCGCCAGCAGCCAGGGGACAGGGACGGGCGAAAAACTGTTTTTT. Protein product: CASSQGTGTGEKLFF.

The chain links TRBV13 to TRBJ2-3; TRBD2 aligns across 11 bases. The CDR3 consists of 19 residues. The germline V gene has CDR1 PRHDT and CDR2 FYEKMQ (reference sequence). J gave up 2 bases and V 4 bases, and 14 bases lay outside the gene matches. Here the CDR3 reads CASSSPWVAGGPVTDTQYF. CDR3 DNA: TGTGCCAGCAGCTCCCCTTGGGTAGCGGGGGGGCCGGTCACAGATACGCAGTATTTT.

The chain couples TRBV7-9 to TRBJ2-5, with 12 bases matching TRBD2. V lost 2 bases, J lost 2 bases, and 6 bases stayed unmatched. This CDR3 is built from 17 residues. Germline loops: CDR1 SEHNR, CDR2 FQNEAQ (reference sequence). In nucleotides, the CDR3 is TGTGCCAGCAGCTTACTGACTAGCGGGGGTAAACAAGAGACCCAGTACTTC. Translating it yields CASSLLTSGGKQETQYF.

This clone was seen once. CDR3 nucleotides: TGTGCCAGCAGCGGAGACCCCTATGGCTACACCTTC. Translated, it gives CASSGDPYGYTF. J is TRBJ1-2 and V is TRBV2; no definite D call. The CDR3 is 12 residues long. Trimming left V 6 bases short and J 4 bases short, with 9 bases between. Germline V gene lookup returns CDR1 SNHLY and CDR2 FYNNEI.

J is TRBJ2-2 and V is TRBV4-3; 9 bases are shared with TRBD1. The CDR3 sequence is 15 residues long. V lost 6 bases, J lost 4 bases, and 6 bases stayed unmatched. CDR1 LGHNA and CDR2 YSLEER come from the germline V gene. The CDR3 DNA reads TGCGCCAGCAGGCCCGGGACAGGGTCCACCGGGGAGCTGTTTTTT. Translation gives CASRPGTGSTGELFF.

This chain uses TRBV5-5 with TRBJ2-5, with D possibly TRBD2 on 5 matching bases. Trimming shortened V by 3 bases and J by 5 bases, and 11 bases separated the two germline ends. CDR3 size: 13 residues. CDR1 is SGHKS, CDR2 YYEKEE, per germline (reference sequence). The CDR3 loop reads CASSWTLRETQYF. The CDR3 nucleotides are TGTGCCAGCAGCTGGACTTTGCGGGAGACCCAGTACTTC.

The chain couples TRBV6-1 to TRBJ2-5, with 13 bases fitting TRBD2. Trimming at V came to 0 bases and at J to 4 bases, leaving 8 bases not matched to a gene. Germline V gives CDR1 MNHNS, CDR2 SASEGT. The CDR3 is 18 amino acids. CDR3 coding DNA: TGTGCCAGCAGTGAAGCCGCTTCCGGACTAGCGGGAGTAGAGACCCAGTACTTC. Its protein product is CASSEAASGLAGVETQYF.

This clone showed up just a few times. The rearrangement joins TRBV4-3 to TRBJ2-1; 9 nucleotides agree with TRBD2. The trim removed 0 bases at V and 9 bases at J, leaving 6 bases unmatched. The CDR3 totals 15 residues. Germline V gene data show CDR1 as LGHNA and CDR2 as YSLEER. In nucleotides, the CDR3 is TGCGCCAGCAGCCAAGAAATAGCGGGAGCTGGTGAGCAGTTCTTC. Residues: CASSQEIAGAGEQFF.

This clone was counted a few times. The rearrangement joins TRBV5-6 to TRBJ1-4, with D maybe TRBD1 (6 bases). The length of the CDR3 is 15 residues. V lost 3 bases to trimming and J lost 2 bases, with 11 bases between them. Germline V gene lookup returns CDR1 SGHDT and CDR2 YYEEEE. The CDR3 loop reads CASSYGTLTNEKLFF. The DNA for the CDR3 is TGTGCCAGCAGCTATGGGACACTCACTAATGAAAAACTGTTTTTT.